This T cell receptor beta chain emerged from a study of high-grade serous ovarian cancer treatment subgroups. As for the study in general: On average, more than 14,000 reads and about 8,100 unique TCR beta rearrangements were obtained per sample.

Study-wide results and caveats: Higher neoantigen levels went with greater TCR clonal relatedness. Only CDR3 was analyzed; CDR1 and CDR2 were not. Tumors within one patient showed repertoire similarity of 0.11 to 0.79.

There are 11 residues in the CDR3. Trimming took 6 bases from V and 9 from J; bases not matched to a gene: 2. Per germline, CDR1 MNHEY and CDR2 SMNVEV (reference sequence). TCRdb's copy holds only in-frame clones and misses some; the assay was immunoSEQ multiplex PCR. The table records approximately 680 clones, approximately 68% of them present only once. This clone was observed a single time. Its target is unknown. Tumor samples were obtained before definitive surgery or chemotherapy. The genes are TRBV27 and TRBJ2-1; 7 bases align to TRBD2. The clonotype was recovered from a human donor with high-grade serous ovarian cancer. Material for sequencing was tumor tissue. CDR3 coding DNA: TGTGCCAGCAGGCGGGAGTTTGAGCAGTTCTTC. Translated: CASRREFEQFF.